This T cell receptor beta chain was documented in a study of long-term antiretroviral therapy in people with HIV. V gave up 4 bases and J gave up 4 bases, with 18 bases separating them. CDR1 is SGHRS and CDR2 is YFSETQ in the germline V gene. The CDR3 is made up of 17 amino acids. Survey level was the resolution at which the v3.0 immunoSEQ assay ran. Sequenced by immunoSEQ multiplex PCR; TCRdb stores in-frame clones only, minus some. The table records tens of thousands of clones, approximately 91% of them present only once. Sample: unsorted PBMCs, taken approximately 5 years before starting antiretroviral therapy. This TCR was recovered from a man aged 50-59 years with HIV. The V and J genes are TRBV5-1 and TRBJ1-6, with TRBD1 as a possible D gene (5 bases). The CDR3: CASSAGPQTGYNSPLHF. The CDR3 nucleotides read TGCGCCAGCAGCGCGGGACCTCAAACGGGGTATAATTCACCCCTCCACTTT.